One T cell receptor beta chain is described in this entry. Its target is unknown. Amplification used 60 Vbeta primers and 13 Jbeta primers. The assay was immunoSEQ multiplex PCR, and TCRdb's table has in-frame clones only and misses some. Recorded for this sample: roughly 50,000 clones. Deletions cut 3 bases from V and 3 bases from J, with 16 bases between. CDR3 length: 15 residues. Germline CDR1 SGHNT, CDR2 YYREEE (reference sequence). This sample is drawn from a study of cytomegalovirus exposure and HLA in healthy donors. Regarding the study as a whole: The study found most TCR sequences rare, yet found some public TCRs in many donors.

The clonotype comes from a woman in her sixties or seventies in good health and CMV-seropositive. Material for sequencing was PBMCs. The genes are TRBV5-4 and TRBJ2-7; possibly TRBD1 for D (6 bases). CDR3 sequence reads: CASSSDRTYYYEQYF. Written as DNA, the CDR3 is TGTGCCAGCAGCTCGGACAGAACTTATTACTACGAGCAGTACTTC.